This TCR beta chain was sequenced for a study of low-dose radiotherapy and immunotherapy resistance in tumors. The overall study: Cohort 2's total reached 13 Gy over 26 weeks, at 1 Gy per fraction every two weeks.

Alpha- and beta-chain coverage of first-strand cDNA came from TRAV- and TRBV-specific primers. It was with a constant-region primer and a V-primer adapter that TCRs were amplified over roughly 19 PCR cycles. TCRdb independently ran MiXCR on the reads; one entry per CDR3 protein. The table includes tens of thousands of distinct CDR3 sequences, 9.4% detected once. V was cut by 8 bases and J by 3 bases, with 8 bases left in between. Germline V lookup: CDR1 MNHEY, CDR2 SVGEGT. The CDR3 is 12 residues long. Time point described: before trial treatment. Donors were dosed with nivolumab and ipilimumab; they also received aspirin, low-dose cyclophosphamide and low-dose radiotherapy. The presence of advanced solid tumors lacking tumor-infiltrating lymphocytes characterized eligible patients. Many counts were recorded for this clonotype.

The sequence derives from a male donor with prostate cancer. The rearrangement uses TRBV6-2 or TRBV6-3 and TRBJ1-5, with D tentatively TRBD1 (5 bases). The sample in question was PBMCs, obtained before treatment. The CDR3 DNA reads as TGTGCCAGCGGGGGAGACAATCAGCCCCAGCATTTT. The encoded protein is CASGGDNQPQHF.